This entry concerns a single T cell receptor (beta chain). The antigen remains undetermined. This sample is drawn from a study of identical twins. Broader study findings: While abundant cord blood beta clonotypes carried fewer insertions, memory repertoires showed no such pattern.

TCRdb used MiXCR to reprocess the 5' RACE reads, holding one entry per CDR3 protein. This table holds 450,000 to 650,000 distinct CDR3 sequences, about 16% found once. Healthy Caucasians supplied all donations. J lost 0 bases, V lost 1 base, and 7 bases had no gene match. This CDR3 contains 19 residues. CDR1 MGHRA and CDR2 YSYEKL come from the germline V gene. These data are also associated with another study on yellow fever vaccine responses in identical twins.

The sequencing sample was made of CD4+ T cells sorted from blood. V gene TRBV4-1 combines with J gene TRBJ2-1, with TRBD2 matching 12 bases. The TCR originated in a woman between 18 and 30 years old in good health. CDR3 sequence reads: CASSQVLTSGGSSYNEQFF. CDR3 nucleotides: TGCGCCAGCAGCCAAGTTTTGACTAGCGGGGGAAGCTCCTACAATGAGCAGTTCTTC.